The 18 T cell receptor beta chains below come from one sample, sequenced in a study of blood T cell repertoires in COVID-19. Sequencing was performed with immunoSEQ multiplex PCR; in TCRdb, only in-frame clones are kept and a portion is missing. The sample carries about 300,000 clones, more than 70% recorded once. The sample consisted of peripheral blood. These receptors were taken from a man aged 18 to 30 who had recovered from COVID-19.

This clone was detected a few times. The DNA of the CDR3 is TGTGCCTGGAGCGTACAGGCAAACAATGAGCAGTTCTTC. Translating gives CAWSVQANNEQFF. The chain combines TRBV30 with TRBJ2-1; possible D gene TRBD1, 5 bases. The V and J ends lost 3 bases and 5 bases respectively, with 11 bases between them. The CDR3 is made up of 13 amino acids. CDR1 is GTSNPN and CDR2 is SVGIG in the germline V gene (reference sequence).

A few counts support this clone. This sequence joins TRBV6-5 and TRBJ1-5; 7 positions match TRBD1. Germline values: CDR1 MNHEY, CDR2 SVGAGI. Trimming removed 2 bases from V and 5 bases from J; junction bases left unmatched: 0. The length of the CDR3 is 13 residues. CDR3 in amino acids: CASSYDRDQPQHF. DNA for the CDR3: TGTGCCAGCAGTTACGACAGGGATCAGCCCCAGCATTTT.

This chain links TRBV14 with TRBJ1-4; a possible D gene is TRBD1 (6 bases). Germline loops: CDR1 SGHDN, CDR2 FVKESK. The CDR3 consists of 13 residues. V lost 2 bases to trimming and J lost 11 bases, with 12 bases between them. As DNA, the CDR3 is TGTGCCAGCAGCCAACAACAGGGCTGGAAACTGTTTTTT. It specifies CASSQQQGWKLFF.

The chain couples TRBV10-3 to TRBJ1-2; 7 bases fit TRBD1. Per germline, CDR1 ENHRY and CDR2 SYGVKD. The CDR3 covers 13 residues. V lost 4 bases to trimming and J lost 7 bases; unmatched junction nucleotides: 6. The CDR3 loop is CAISGGGEGGYTF. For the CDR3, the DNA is TGTGCCATCAGTGGAGGGGGCGAAGGTGGCTACACCTTC.

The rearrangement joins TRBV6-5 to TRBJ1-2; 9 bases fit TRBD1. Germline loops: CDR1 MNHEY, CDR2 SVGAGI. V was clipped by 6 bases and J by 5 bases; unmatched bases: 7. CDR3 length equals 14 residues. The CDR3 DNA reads TGTGCCAGCAGCCCGAGGACAGGGGCGTATGGCTACACCTTC. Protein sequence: CASSPRTGAYGYTF.

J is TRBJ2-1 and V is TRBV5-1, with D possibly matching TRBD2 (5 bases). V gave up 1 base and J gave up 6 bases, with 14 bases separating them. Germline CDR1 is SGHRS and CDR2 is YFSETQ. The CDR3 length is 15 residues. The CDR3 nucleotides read TGCGCCAGCAGCTTGTCCAGGATCAGCGGCAATGAGCAGTTCTTC. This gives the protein CASSLSRISGNEQFF. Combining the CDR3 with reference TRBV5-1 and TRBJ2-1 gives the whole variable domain KAGVTQTPRYLIKTRGQQVTLSCSPISGHRSVSWYQQTPGQGLQFLFEYFSETQRNKGNFPGRFSGRQFSNSRSEMNVSTLELGDSALYLCASSLSRISGNEQFFGPGTRLTVL.

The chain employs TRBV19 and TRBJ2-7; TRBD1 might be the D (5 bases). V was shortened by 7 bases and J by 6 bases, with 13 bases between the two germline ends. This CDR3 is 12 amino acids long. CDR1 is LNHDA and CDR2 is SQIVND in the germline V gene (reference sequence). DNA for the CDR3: TGTGCCAGTAAGCCAGGGATGGGCGAGCAGTACTTC. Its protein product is CASKPGMGEQYF. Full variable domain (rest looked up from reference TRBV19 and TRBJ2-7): DGGITQSPKYLFRKEGQNVTLSCEQNLNHDAMYWYRQDPGQGLRLIYYSQIVNDFQKGDIAEGYSVSREKKESFPLTVTSAQKNPTAFYLCASKPGMGEQYFGPGTRLTVT.

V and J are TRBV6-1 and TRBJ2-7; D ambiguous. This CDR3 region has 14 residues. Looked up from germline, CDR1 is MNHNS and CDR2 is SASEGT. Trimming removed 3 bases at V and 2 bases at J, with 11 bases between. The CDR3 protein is CASSDPWATYEQYF. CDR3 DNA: TGTGCCAGCAGTGATCCATGGGCGACCTACGAGCAGTACTTC.

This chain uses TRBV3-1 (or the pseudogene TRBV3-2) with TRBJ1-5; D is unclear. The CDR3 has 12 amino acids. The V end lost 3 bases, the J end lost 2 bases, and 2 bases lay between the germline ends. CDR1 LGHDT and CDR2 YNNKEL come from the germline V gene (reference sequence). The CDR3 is CASSHGNQPQHF. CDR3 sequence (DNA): TGTGCCAGCAGCCACGGCAATCAGCCCCAGCATTTT.

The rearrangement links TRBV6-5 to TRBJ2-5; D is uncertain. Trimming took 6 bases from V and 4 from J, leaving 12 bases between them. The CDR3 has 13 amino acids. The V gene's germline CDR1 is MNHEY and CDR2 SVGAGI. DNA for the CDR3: TGTGCCAGCAGCAACGGTAAACGAGAGACCCAGTACTTC. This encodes CASSNGKRETQYF.

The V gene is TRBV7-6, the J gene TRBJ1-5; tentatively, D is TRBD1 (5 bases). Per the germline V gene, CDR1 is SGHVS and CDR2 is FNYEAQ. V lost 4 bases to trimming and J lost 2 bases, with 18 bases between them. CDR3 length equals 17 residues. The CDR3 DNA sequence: TGTGCCAGCAGCTCACAGGTGGCGGGGACGGGCAATCAGCCCCAGCATTTT. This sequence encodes CASSSQVAGTGNQPQHF.

The CDR3 spells CASSRDRGETQYF. CDR3 nucleotide sequence: TGTGCCAGCAGCCGGGACAGGGGGGAGACCCAGTACTTC. This chain links TRBV7-8 with TRBJ2-5; 11 bases are shared with TRBD1. The CDR3 length is 13 residues. J gave up 5 bases and V 5 bases, and 1 base lay outside the gene matches. Germline loops: CDR1 SGHVS, CDR2 FQNEAQ.

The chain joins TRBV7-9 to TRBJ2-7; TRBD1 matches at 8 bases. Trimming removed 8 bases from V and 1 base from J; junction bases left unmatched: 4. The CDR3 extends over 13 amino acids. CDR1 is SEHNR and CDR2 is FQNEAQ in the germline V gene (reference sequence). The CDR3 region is CASGDRQSYEQYF. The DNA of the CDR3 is TGTGCCAGCGGGGACAGGCAATCCTACGAGCAGTACTTC.

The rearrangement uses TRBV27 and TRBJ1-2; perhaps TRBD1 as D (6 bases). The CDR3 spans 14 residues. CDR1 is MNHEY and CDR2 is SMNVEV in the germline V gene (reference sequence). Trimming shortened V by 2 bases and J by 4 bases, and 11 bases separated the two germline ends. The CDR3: CASSLRGSIYGYTF. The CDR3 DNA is TGTGCCAGCAGTTTAAGGGGGTCTATCTATGGCTACACCTTC.

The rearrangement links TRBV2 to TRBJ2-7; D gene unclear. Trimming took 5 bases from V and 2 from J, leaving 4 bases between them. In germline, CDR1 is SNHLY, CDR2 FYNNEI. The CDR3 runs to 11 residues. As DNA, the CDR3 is TGTGCCAGCAGTCCGGCCTACGAGCAGTACTTC. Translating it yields CASSPAYEQYF.

The CDR3 here is CASSGQQGEVTEAFF. CDR3 DNA: TGTGCCAGCAGCGGACAACAGGGAGAGGTTACTGAAGCTTTCTTT. The genes are TRBV9 and TRBJ1-1; D is perhaps TRBD1 (6 bases). Germline values: CDR1 SGDLS, CDR2 YYNGEE. Trimming pared 3 bases from V and 5 bases from J, leaving 17 bases between. The CDR3 spans 15 residues.

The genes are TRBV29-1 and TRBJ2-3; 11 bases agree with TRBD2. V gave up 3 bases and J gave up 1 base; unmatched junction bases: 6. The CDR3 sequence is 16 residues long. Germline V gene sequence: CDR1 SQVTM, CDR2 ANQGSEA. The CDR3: CSVEDGTSGRTDTQYF. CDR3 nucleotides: TGCAGCGTTGAGGATGGGACTAGCGGACGCACAGATACGCAGTATTTT.

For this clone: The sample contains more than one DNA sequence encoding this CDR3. The CDR3 spells CASSPTENYGYTF. CDR3 coding DNA: TGTGCCAGCAGTCCCACTGAGAACTATGGCTACACCTTC. The V gene is TRBV27, the J gene TRBJ1-2; no reliable D call. The CDR3 covers 13 residues. The V and J ends lost 5 bases and 2 bases respectively, with 9 bases between them. Germline CDR1 MNHEY, CDR2 SMNVEV (reference sequence).